Included here is one TCR beta chain sequence, with context. One end of the junction does not line up with germline, which may come from a read error. This sample stems from a study of cytomegalovirus exposure and HLA in healthy donors. Both 60 Vbeta primers and 13 Jbeta primers went into the PCR. Clones were sequenced by immunoSEQ multiplex PCR, and TCRdb holds only the in-frame ones, with some missing. Of 150,000 to 180,000 clones in the sample, 70% to 90% were seen once. Germline V CDR1 and CDR2: LGHNA, YSLEER. The CDR3 spans 16 residues. The sample was PBMCs. This sequence was found in a woman in her late teens or twenties in good health and CMV-seronegative. This sequence joins TRBV4-3 and TRBJ2-3; TRBD2 agrees at 8 bases. CDR3 in DNA: TGCGCCAGCAGCCAAGATTCAAGCGGGGGCACGGATACGCAGTATTTT. Its translation is CASSQDSSGGTDTQYF.